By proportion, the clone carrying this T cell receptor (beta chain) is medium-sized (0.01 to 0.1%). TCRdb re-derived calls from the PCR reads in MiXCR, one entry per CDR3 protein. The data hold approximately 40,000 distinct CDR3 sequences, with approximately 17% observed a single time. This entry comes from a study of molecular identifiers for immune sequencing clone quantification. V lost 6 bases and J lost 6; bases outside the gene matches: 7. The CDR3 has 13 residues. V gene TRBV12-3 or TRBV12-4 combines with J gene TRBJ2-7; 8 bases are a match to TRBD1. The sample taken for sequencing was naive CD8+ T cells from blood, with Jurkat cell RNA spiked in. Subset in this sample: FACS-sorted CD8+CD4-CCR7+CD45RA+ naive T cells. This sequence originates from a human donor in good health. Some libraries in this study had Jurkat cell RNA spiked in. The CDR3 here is CASSQDREPEQYF. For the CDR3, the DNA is TGTGCCAGCAGCCAGGACAGGGAACCCGAGCAGTACTTC.